This TCR beta chain comes out of a study of cytomegalovirus exposure and HLA in healthy donors. Study-level findings and limits: CMV serostatus alone was available as immune exposure information. Sequencing probably produced one cluster of sequence variants that were highly shared. Rare TCR sequences predominated, though certain public TCRs were found in many donors. Later work found most CMV-associated TCR beta chains apparently HLA-restricted.

V lost 6 bases to trimming and J lost 0 bases, with 8 bases between them. The CDR3 has 14 amino acids. CDR1 and CDR2 from the germline V gene are SNHLY and FYNNEI. It was with 60 Vbeta and 13 Jbeta primers that the PCR ran. The protocol was immunoSEQ multiplex PCR, while the TCRdb copy is restricted to in-frame clones and leaves out a portion. Here the sample spans about 130,000 clones, approximately 80% being singletons. This clone has more than one count but fewer than ten. Its antigen is unknown. The V and J genes are TRBV2 and TRBJ2-2, with TRBD2 as a possible D gene (5 bases). The receptor was isolated from a male donor in good health and CMV-seronegative. The sequenced sample consisted of PBMCs. CDR3 in amino acids: CASRRRSNTGELFF. The CDR3 nucleotides read TGTGCCAGCAGGAGGAGGTCGAACACCGGGGAGCTGTTTTTT.